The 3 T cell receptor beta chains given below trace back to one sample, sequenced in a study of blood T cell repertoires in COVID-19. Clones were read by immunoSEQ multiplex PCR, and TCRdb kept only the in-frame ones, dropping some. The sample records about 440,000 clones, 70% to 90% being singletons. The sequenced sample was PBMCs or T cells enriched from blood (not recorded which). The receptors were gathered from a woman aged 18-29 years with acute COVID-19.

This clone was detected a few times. The CDR3 region is CAISESLGQGFSNEQFF. DNA for the CDR3: TGTGCCATCAGTGAGTCTCTAGGGCAGGGTTTTTCCAATGAGCAGTTCTTC. V usage is TRBV10-3 and J usage is TRBJ2-1; D may be TRBD1 (5 bases). Trimming cost V 0 bases and J 6 bases, with 18 bases left between them. In germline, CDR1 is ENHRY, CDR2 SYGVKD. This CDR3 has 17 residues.

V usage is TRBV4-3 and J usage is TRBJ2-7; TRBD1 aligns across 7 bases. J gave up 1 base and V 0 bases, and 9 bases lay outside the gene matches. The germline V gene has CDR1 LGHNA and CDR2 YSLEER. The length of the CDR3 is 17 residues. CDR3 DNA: TGCGCCAGCAGCCAAGACCTGAAGACAGGGAGATCCTACGAGCAGTACTTC. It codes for CASSQDLKTGRSYEQYF.

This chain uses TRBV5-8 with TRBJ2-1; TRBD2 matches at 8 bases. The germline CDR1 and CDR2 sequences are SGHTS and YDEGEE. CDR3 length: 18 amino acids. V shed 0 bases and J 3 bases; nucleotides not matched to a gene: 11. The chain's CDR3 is CASSLGKGSGTFYNEQFF. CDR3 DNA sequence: TGTGCCAGCAGCTTGGGGAAGGGTAGCGGGACTTTCTACAATGAGCAGTTCTTC.